One sample yielded the 21 T cell receptor beta chains listed below, sequenced in a study of blood T cell repertoires in COVID-19 (TCRdb year 2020). Libraries were made using the immunoSEQ multiplex PCR assay. This immuneACCESS table, as held by TCRdb, lists in-frame sequences with V and J called but not all clones. Of the missing ones, under half trace to an unresolved V gene in checked studies; the others have no known cause. This sample gives approximately 300,000 clones in total; 86% of them show up just once. The top ten clonotypes cover 1.5% to 2% of the sample. Sample: peripheral blood. Every receptor here comes from a woman aged 50 to 60 with acute or convalescent COVID-19.

The chain combines TRBV19 with TRBJ2-7; perhaps TRBD1 as D (5 bases). V shed 6 bases and J shed 8 bases, with 14 bases lying between them. Germline values: CDR1 LNHDA, CDR2 SQIVND (reference sequence). This CDR3 contains 12 residues. The CDR3 DNA sequence: TGTGCCAGTAGCGAAGGGGAATCCCAGCAGTACTTC. It yields the protein CASSEGESQQYF.

This sequence joins TRBV29-1 and TRBJ1-1; 8 bases are shared with TRBD1. CDR1 and CDR2 from the germline V gene are SQVTM and ANQGSEA. The CDR3 length is 18 residues. Losses at the gene ends were 6 bases for V and 1 base for J; bases not matched to a gene: 19. CDR3: CSVARYWTGRGTNTEAFF. The CDR3 DNA reads TGCAGCGTCGCTCGTTATTGGACAGGGAGGGGTACGAACACTGAAGCTTTCTTT.

The V call is TRBV7-2, the J call TRBJ1-5; D unclear. Trimming left V 4 bases short and J 6 bases short, with 13 bases between. Per germline, CDR1 SGHTA and CDR2 FQGNSA. This CDR3 contains 14 residues. The CDR3 sequence is CASSYPGRFQPQHF. CDR3 nucleotides: TGTGCCAGCAGCTACCCTGGGAGGTTTCAGCCCCAGCATTTT.

This clone was seen more than once but under ten times. This rearrangement joins TRBV29-1 to TRBJ2-5, with D maybe TRBD2 (6 bases). The ends were cut back, 3 bases at V and 5 bases at J, with 13 bases in the middle. Germline CDR1 reads SQVTM; CDR2 reads ANQGSEA. The CDR3 extends over 13 amino acids. CDR3 protein: CSVDAGSRETQYF. Written as DNA, the CDR3 is TGCAGCGTTGACGCGGGATCAAGGGAGACCCAGTACTTC.

The V gene is TRBV10-3, the J gene TRBJ2-1; D may be TRBD1 (6 bases). With 11 bases removed from V and 2 bases from J, the gap between germline ends came to 10 bases. CDR1 and CDR2 (germline): ENHRY, SYGVKD. The CDR3 is made up of 12 amino acids. The CDR3 loop is CAGGQTYNEQFF. CDR3 nucleotide sequence: TGTGCCGGAGGACAGACCTACAATGAGCAGTTCTTC.

J is TRBJ1-3 and V is TRBV2; 8 bases agree with TRBD1. In germline, CDR1 is SNHLY, CDR2 FYNNEI. V trimming: 4 bases; J trimming: 3 bases; junction bases outside the gene matches: 8. This CDR3 has 16 residues. The CDR3 region has the DNA TGTGCCAGCAGTGTAATTGCAGGGGGCCGTGGAAACACCATATATTTT. It yields the protein CASSVIAGGRGNTIYF. The full variable domain, in which reference TRBV2 and TRBJ1-3 provide the parts outside the CDR3, is EPEVTQTPSHQVTQMGQEVILRCVPISNHLYFYWYRQILGQKVEFLVSFYNNEISEKSEIFDDQFSVERPDGSNFTLKIRSTKLEDSAMYFCASSVIAGGRGNTIYFGEGSWLTVV.

This chain joins TRBV6-5 and TRBJ1-2, with 7 positions matching TRBD1. CDR3 length equals 15 residues. The trim removed 8 bases at V and 3 bases at J, leaving 12 bases unmatched. Per the germline V gene, CDR1 is MNHEY and CDR2 is SVGAGI. In DNA, the CDR3 is TGTGCCAGCCGACGACCAGGGGGTCGGGACTATGGCTACACCTTC. This encodes CASRRPGGRDYGYTF.

A few counts support this clone. The CDR3 here is CASRYLGGNTEAFF. DNA of the CDR3: TGTGCCAGCCGATATCTGGGGGGGAACACTGAAGCTTTCTTT. The rearrangement joins TRBV2 to TRBJ1-1; D may be TRBD1 (5 bases). The ends were cut back, 8 bases at V and 1 base at J, with 14 bases in the middle. The V gene's germline CDR1 is SNHLY and CDR2 FYNNEI. The CDR3 runs to 14 residues. Full variable domain (missing parts from reference TRBV2 and TRBJ1-1): EPEVTQTPSHQVTQMGQEVILRCVPISNHLYFYWYRQILGQKVEFLVSFYNNEISEKSEIFDDQFSVERPDGSNFTLKIRSTKLEDSAMYFCASRYLGGNTEAFFGQGTRLTVV.

The chain uses TRBV5-1 and TRBJ2-7; 9 nucleotides agree with TRBD1. Germline-derived CDR1 and CDR2 are SGHRS and YFSETQ. The CDR3 loop spans 15 amino acids. With V trimmed by 0 bases and J by 4 bases, 5 bases remained unmatched. The CDR3 DNA is TGCGCCAGCAGCTTGGGGGGACAGGGAGTTTACGAGCAGTACTTC. It yields the protein CASSLGGQGVYEQYF.

This clone was observed a handful of times. This CDR3 reads CATSDPDILPNTGELFF. As DNA, the CDR3 is TGTGCCACCAGTGACCCGGACATCCTCCCGAACACCGGGGAGCTGTTTTTT. The chain carries TRBV24-1 and TRBJ2-2; possible D gene TRBD1, 5 bases. CDR3 length: 17 residues. Trimming shortened V by 4 bases and J by 0 bases, and 14 bases separated the two germline ends. Germline V lookup: CDR1 KGHDR, CDR2 SFDVKD.

This sequence joins TRBV9 and TRBJ2-4; D is possibly TRBD1 (5 bases). Germline V gives CDR1 SGDLS, CDR2 YYNGEE. This CDR3 has 13 amino acids. Trimming pared 4 bases from V and 7 bases from J, leaving 12 bases between. CDR3 nucleotide sequence: TGTGCCAGCAGCTCTGTTCAGGGTAACATTCAGTACTTC. Protein product: CASSSVQGNIQYF.

This sequence joins TRBV5-5 and TRBJ2-2; no clear D gene. The CDR3 is made up of 15 amino acids. CDR1 is SGHKS, CDR2 YYEKEE, per germline (reference sequence). The ends were cut back, 2 bases at V and 4 bases at J, with 12 bases in the middle. The CDR3 here is CASSFSIPFTGELFF. Here the CDR3 DNA reads TGTGCCAGCAGCTTCTCTATACCGTTCACCGGGGAGCTGTTTTTT.

V gene TRBV28 combines with J gene TRBJ2-3, with D perhaps matching TRBD1 (6 bases). The V gene lost 6 bases and the J gene lost 5 bases, with 15 bases spanning the gap. CDR1 and CDR2 (germline): MDHEN, SYDVKM. The CDR3 length is 14 residues. CDR3: CASSRTVVVDTQYF. For the CDR3, the DNA is TGTGCCAGCAGCAGGACAGTAGTGGTAGATACGCAGTATTTT.

V gene TRBV10-3 combines with J gene TRBJ2-2, with D tentatively TRBD1 (6 bases). Trimming took 6 bases from V and 3 from J, leaving 17 bases between them. The CDR3 extends over 16 amino acids. The germline CDR1 and CDR2 sequences are ENHRY and SYGVKD. CDR3 in amino acids: CAIRGRQAADTGELFF. CDR3 DNA sequence: TGTGCCATCAGGGGGCGACAGGCGGCGGACACCGGGGAGCTGTTTTTT.

The chain has TRBV19 and TRBJ2-7; D gene ambiguous. This CDR3 is 13 amino acids long. Germline CDR1 LNHDA, CDR2 SQIVND (reference sequence). Trimming pared 9 bases from V and 3 bases from J, leaving 15 bases between. The CDR3 loop reads CASRQVGLYEQYF. In DNA form, the CDR3 reads TGTGCCAGCCGGCAGGTCGGTCTCTACGAGCAGTACTTC.

This clone was observed a single time. The gene calls are TRBV9 and TRBJ2-3, with 9 bases aligning to TRBD2. The CDR3 is 19 residues long. Germline V lookup: CDR1 SGDLS, CDR2 YYNGEE. The J segment lost 2 bases and the V segment lost 4 bases, leaving 17 bases of the junction unmatched. In DNA, the CDR3 is TGTGCCAGCAGCCCTACCCTAGCGGGGAGCTCCTTTCTCACAGATACGCAGTATTTT. Its protein is CASSPTLAGSSFLTDTQYF.

Concerning this clone itself: Other DNA sequences of this sample code for an identical CDR3. The chain has TRBV28 and TRBJ1-5, with 7 bases identical to TRBD1. Germline CDR1 MDHEN, CDR2 SYDVKM. The ends lost 6 bases at V and 3 bases at J; junction bases unmatched: 5. The CDR3 is 14 amino acids. The CDR3 DNA reads as TGTGCCAGCAGGGGGGGACAGAACAATCAGCCCCAGCATTTT. It codes for CASRGGQNNQPQHF.

The chain is built from TRBV4-1 and TRBJ2-1, with D maybe TRBD2 (6 bases). CDR1 is MGHRA, CDR2 YSYEKL, per germline. This CDR3 spans 15 amino acids. The V gene lost 2 bases and the J gene lost 5 bases, with 13 bases spanning the gap. The CDR3: CASSQPSRENNEQFF. In nucleotides, the CDR3 is TGCGCCAGCAGCCAACCCAGCCGGGAGAACAATGAGCAGTTCTTC.

The CDR3 here is CASSLASSNEQFF. The CDR3 nucleotides are TGTGCCAGCAGCTTGGCTAGCAGCAATGAGCAGTTCTTC. The J gene is TRBJ2-1, the V gene TRBV5-5; D might be TRBD2 (5 bases). Per the germline V gene, CDR1 is SGHKS and CDR2 is YYEKEE (reference sequence). This CDR3 is 13 amino acids long. Trimming left V 0 bases short and J 6 bases short, with 7 bases between.

There are a few counts of this clone. This chain connects TRBV24-1 to TRBJ2-7; the match to TRBD1 covers 8 bases. With 4 bases clipped from V and 1 base from J, the junction kept 5 bases outside the gene matches. The germline V gene has CDR1 KGHDR and CDR2 SFDVKD. The CDR3 has 15 residues. CDR3 nucleotides: TGTGCCACCAGTGAATGGGACAGGTCATCCTACGAGCAGTACTTC. As protein: CATSEWDRSSYEQYF.

The chain employs TRBV27 and TRBJ1-5; tentative D call: TRBD1 (6 bases). Germline V gene sequence: CDR1 MNHEY, CDR2 SMNVEV (reference sequence). The CDR3 spans 13 residues. The V and J ends lost 6 bases and 7 bases respectively, with 13 bases between them. DNA of the CDR3: TGTGCCAGCAGCCCTACAGGGTACCAGCCCCAGCATTTT. Its protein product is CASSPTGYQPQHF.